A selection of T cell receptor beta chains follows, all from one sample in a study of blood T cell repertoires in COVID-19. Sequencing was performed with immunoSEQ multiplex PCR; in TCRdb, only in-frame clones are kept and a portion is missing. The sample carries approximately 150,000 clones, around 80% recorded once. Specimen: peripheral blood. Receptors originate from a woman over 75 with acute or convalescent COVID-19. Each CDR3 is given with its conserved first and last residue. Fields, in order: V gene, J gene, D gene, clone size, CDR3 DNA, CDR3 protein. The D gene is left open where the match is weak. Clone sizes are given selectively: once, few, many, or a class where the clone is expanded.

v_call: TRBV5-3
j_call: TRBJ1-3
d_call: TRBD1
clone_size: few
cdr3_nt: TGTGCCAGAAGCTTGCCGAGGGACAGGGGGCGCCAGGGCCTTTTGTACACCATATATTTT
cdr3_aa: CARSLPRDRGRQGLLYTIYF

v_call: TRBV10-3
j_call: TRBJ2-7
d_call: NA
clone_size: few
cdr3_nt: TGTGCCATCGGCAGGGGCGAAGGGGCCTACGAGCAGTACTTC
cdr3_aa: CAIGRGEGAYEQYF

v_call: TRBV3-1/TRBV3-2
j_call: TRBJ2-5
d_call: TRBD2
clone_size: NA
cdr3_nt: TGTGCCAGCAGCCTAGCGGGGGCAGAGACCCAGTACTTC
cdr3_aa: CASSLAGAETQYF

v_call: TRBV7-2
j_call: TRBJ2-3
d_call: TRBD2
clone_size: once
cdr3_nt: TGTGCCAGCAGCCTGGGACTAGCGGGGGCCTCCACAGATACGCAGTATTTT
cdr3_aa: CASSLGLAGASTDTQYF

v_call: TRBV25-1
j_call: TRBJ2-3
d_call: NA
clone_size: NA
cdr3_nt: TGTGCCAGCAGTGACCTCGCAGATACGCAGTATTTT
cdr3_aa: CASSDLADTQYF

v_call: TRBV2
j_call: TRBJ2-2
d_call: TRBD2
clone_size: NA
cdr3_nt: TGTGCCAGCAGTGAGGGAGGGCTTGGATTGGGGGAGCTGTTTTTT
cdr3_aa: CASSEGGLGLGELFF

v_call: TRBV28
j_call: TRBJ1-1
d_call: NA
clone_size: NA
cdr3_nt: TGTGCCAGCGTATCCCTTGACAGACGCACTGAAGCTTTCTTT
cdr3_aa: CASVSLDRRTEAFF

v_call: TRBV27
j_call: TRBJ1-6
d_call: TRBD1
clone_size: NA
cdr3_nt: TGTGCCAGCAGGATGCAGGGGGGCTCACCCCTCCACTTT
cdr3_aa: CASRMQGGSPLHF

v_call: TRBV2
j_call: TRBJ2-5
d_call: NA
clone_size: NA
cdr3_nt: TGTGCCAGCAGTTATGACGGGGAAGAGACCCAGTACTTC
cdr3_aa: CASSYDGEETQYF

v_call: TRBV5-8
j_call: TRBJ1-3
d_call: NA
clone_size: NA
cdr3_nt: TGTGCCAGCAGCTGGAGGAACAGGGACTACGGAAACACCATATATTTT
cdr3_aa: CASSWRNRDYGNTIYF

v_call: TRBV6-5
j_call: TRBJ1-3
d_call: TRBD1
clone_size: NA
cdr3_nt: TGTGCCAGCAGCTACAACGCAGGGGGCTCTGGAAACACCATATATTTT
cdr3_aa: CASSYNAGGSGNTIYF

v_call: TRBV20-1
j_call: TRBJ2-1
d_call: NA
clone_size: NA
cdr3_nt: TGCAGTGCTAGTTTGTACCGGGAAAATGAGCAGTTCTTC
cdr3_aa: CSASLYRENEQFF

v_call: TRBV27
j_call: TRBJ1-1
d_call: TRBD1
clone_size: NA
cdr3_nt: TGTGCCAGCAGTCGACAGTGGACAGGAGACACTGAAGCTTTCTTT
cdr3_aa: CASSRQWTGDTEAFF

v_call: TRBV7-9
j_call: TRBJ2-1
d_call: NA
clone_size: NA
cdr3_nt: TGTGCCAGCAGTACTATGGCCGGTCTCAATGAGCAGTTCTTC
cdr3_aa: CASSTMAGLNEQFF

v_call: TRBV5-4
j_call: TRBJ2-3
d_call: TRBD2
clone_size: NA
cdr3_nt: TGTGCCAGCAGCCCGCTAGCGGGAGATACGCAGTATTTT
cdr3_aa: CASSPLAGDTQYF

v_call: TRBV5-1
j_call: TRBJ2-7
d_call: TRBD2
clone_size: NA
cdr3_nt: TGCGCCAGCAGCCCCGGGACTAGCGGGGCGTCCTACGAGCAGTACTTC
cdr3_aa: CASSPGTSGASYEQYF

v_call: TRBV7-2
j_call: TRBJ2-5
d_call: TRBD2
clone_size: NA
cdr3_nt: TGTGCCAGCAGTCAGCGGGGGACGGGGCAAGAGACCCAGTACTTC
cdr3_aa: CASSQRGTGQETQYF

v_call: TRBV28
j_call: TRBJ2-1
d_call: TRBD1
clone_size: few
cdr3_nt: TGTGCCAGCAGCACAGGGGGCGCCGAGGGCCATGAGCAGTTCTTC
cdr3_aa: CASSTGGAEGHEQFF

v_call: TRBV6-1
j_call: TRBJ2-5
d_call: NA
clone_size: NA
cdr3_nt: TGTGCCAGCAGTGAAGCTAGCGATCAAGAGACCCAGTACTTC
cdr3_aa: CASSEASDQETQYF

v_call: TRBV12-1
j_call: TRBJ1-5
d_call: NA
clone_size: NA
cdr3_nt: TGTGCCAGCAGCGTCCAGGGACAGGTAAACCATAGCAATCAGCCCCAGCATTTT
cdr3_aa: CASSVQGQVNHSNQPQHF

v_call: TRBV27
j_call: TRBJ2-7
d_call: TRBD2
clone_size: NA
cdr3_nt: TGTGCCAGCAGTTTACGGGGGGGTCCCTCCTACGAGCAGTACTTC
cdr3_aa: CASSLRGGPSYEQYF

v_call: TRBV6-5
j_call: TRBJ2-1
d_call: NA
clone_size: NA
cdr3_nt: TGTGCCAGCAGTTACTACTCGAGCTCCTACAATGAGCAGTTCTTC
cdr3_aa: CASSYYSSSYNEQFF

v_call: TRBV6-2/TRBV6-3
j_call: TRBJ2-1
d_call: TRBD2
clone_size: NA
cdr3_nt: TGTGCCAGCAGTTACTCCAAGGGACTAGCGGGGGGGCAAGTCTCCTACAATGAGCAGTTCTTC
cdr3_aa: CASSYSKGLAGGQVSYNEQFF

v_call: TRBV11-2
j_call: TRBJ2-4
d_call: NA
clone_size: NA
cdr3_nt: TGTGCCAGCAGCTTAGCAGGGGTCAAAAACATTCAGTACTTC
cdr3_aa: CASSLAGVKNIQYF

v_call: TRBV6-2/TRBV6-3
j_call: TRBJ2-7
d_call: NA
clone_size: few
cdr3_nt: TGTGCCAGCATCCCCTATCGGGGGGCCTTTGGAGAGCAGTACTTC
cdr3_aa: CASIPYRGAFGEQYF

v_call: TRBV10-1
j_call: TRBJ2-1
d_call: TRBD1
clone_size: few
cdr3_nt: TGCGCCAGCTCCGGGACAGGGGGCTCCTATGAGCAGTTCTTC
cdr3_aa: CASSGTGGSYEQFF

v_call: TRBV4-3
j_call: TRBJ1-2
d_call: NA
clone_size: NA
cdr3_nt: TGCGCCAGCAGCCAAGAGGTGGCGGGGGGCGGGACCTATGGCTACACCTTC
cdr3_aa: CASSQEVAGGGTYGYTF

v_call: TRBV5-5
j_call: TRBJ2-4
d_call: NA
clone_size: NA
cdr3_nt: TGTGCCAGCAGCGGTCTGGCCGGGGCCAAAAACATTCAGTACTTC
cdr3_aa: CASSGLAGAKNIQYF

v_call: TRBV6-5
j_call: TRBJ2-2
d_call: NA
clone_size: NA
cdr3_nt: TGTGCCAGCCAGCTGACACCGAACACCGGGGAGCTGTTTTTT
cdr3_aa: CASQLTPNTGELFF

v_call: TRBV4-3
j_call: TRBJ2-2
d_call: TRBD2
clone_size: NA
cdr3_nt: TGCGCCAGCAGCCAAGAGTTCAGCGGGGGCACCGGGGAGCTGTTTTTT
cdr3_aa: CASSQEFSGGTGELFF

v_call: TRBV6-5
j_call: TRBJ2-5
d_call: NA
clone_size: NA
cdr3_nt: TGTGCCAGCACCGCCGGGACACAAGAGACCCAGTACTTC
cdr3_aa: CASTAGTQETQYF

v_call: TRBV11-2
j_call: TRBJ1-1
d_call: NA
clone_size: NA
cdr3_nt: TGTGCCAGCAGCTTAGGGGTGGTACAGTATCCTTTCTTT
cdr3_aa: CASSLGVVQYPFF

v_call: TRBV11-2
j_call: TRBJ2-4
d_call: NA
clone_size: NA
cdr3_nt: TGTGCCAGCAGCCCCCTTATGGACTCCCGTTCCAAAAACATTCAGTACTTC
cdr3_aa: CASSPLMDSRSKNIQYF

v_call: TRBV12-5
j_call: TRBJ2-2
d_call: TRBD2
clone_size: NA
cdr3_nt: TGTGCTAGTGGTTTAATAGCGGGAGGGCACACCGGGGAGCTGTTTTTT
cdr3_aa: CASGLIAGGHTGELFF

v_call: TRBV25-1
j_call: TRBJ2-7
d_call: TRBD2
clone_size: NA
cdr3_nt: TGTGCCAGCAGTGAATCACTCCCGGGACTAGGCGAGCAGTACTTC
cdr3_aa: CASSESLPGLGEQYF

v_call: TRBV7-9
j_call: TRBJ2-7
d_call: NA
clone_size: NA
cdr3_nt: TGTGCCAGCAGCTTAGGTGGGGGGGCCCCCTCCTACGAGCAGTACTTC
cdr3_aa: CASSLGGGAPSYEQYF

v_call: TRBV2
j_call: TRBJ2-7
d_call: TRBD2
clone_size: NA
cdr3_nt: TGTGCCAGCACTAACATGGGACTAAACTACGAGCAGTACTTC
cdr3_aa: CASTNMGLNYEQYF

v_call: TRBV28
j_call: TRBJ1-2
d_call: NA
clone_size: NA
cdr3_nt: TGTGCCAGCAGTAGAGGGCCTCAACCCCTTGGCTACACCTTC
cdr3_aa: CASSRGPQPLGYTF

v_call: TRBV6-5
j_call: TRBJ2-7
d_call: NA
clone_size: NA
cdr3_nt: TGTGCCAGCAGAGCCGGCCTGACAGAAGGATACGAGCAGTACTTC
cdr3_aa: CASRAGLTEGYEQYF

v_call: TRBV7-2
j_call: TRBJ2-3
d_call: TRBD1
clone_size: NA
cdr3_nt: TGTGCCAGCAGCTTTAGGGGGCTTCGCACAGATACGCAGTATTTT
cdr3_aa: CASSFRGLRTDTQYF

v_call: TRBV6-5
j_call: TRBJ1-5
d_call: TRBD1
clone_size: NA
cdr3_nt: TGTGCCAGCAGGGGACAGGGTTTACAGCCCCAGCATTTT
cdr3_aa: CASRGQGLQPQHF

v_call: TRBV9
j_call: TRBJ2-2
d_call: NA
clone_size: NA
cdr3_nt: TGTGCCAGCACCCTGAGGAGCGGGCACACCGGGGAGCTGTTTTTT
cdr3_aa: CASTLRSGHTGELFF

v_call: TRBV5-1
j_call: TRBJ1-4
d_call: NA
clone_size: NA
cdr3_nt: TGCGCCAGCAGCTTAGATGGGACAACAACTGAAAAACTGTTTTTT
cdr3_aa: CASSLDGTTTEKLFF

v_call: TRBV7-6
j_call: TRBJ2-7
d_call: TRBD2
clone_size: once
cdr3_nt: TGTGCCAGCAGCTTAGTAGCGGGGGTTCCCTCCTACGAGCAGTACTTC
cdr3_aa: CASSLVAGVPSYEQYF

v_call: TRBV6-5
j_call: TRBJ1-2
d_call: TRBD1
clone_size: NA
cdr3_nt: TGTGCCAGCAGTTGGGGGGGACAGGGGTTTCGTGGCTACACCTTC
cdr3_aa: CASSWGGQGFRGYTF

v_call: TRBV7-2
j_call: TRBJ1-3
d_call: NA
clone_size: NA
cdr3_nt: TGTGCCAGCAGCTTAGAGCACAGCTACTCTGGAAACACCATATATTTT
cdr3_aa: CASSLEHSYSGNTIYF

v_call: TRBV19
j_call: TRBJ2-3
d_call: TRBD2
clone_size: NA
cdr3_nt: TGTGCCAGTAGTATAGCGACTAGCGGGGCGACAGATACGCAGTATTTT
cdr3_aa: CASSIATSGATDTQYF

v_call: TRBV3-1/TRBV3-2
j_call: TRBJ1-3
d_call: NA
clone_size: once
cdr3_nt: TGTGCCAGCAGCCGAGACCACTCTGGAAACACCATATATTTT
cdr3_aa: CASSRDHSGNTIYF

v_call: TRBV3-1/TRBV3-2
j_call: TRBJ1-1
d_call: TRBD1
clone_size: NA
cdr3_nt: TGTGCCAGCAGCCGGGGACAGGGGACCACTGAAGCTTTCTTT
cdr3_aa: CASSRGQGTTEAFF

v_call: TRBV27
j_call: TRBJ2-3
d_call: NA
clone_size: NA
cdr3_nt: TGTGCCAGCAGGCCCTCCCCTAGCGACACAGATACGCAGTATTTT
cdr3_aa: CASRPSPSDTDTQYF

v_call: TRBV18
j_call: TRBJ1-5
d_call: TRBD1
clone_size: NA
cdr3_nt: TGTGCCAGCTCACCATCGACAGGGGCGGATCAGCCCCAGCATTTT
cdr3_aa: CASSPSTGADQPQHF

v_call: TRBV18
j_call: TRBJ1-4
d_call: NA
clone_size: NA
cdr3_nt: TGTGCCAGCTCTCTCGACTTGGATGAAAAACTGTTTTTT
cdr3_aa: CASSLDLDEKLFF

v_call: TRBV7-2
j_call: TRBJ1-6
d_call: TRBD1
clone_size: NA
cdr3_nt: TGTGCCAGCAGCACTAGACAGGGGGCGCGGAATTCACCCCTCCACTTT
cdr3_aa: CASSTRQGARNSPLHF

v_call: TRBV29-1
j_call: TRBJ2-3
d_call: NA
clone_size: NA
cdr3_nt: TGCAGCGTGGGGCCTAGGGATACGCAGTATTTT
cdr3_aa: CSVGPRDTQYF

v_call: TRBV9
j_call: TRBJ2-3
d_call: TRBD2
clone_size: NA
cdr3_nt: TGTGCCGGCGCGAGGGCTAGCGGGAGCACAGATACGCAGTATTTT
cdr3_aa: CAGARASGSTDTQYF

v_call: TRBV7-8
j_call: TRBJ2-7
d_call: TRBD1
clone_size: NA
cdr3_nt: TGTGCCAGCAGCTTAGCGTGGGGACAGGGGGCGTACGAGCAGTACTTC
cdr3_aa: CASSLAWGQGAYEQYF

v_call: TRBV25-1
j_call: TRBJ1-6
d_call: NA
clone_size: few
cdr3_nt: TGTGCCAGCAGTGACAGGACCTATAATTCACCCCTCCACTTT
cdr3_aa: CASSDRTYNSPLHF

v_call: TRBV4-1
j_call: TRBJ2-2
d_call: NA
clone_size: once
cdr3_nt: TGCGCCAGCAGCCAAGAGGGAAGGGGCAGCGCGAACACCGGGGAGCTGTTTTTT
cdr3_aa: CASSQEGRGSANTGELFF

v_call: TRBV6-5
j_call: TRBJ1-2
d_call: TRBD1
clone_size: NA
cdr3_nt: TGTGCCAGCAGTTTCCCGACAGGGGGAGGGTACTATGGCTACACCTTC
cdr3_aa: CASSFPTGGGYYGYTF